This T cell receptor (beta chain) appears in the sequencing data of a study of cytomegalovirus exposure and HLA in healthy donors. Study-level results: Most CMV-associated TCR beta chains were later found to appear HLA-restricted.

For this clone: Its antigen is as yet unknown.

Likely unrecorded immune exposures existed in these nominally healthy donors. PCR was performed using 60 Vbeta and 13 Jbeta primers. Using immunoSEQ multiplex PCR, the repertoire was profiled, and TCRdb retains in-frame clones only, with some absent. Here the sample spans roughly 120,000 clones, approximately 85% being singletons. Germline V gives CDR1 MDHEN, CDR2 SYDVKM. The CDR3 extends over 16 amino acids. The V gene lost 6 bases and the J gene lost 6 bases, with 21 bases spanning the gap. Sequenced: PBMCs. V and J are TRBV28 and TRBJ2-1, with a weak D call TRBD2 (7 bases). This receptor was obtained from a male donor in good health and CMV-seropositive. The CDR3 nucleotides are TGTGCCAGCAGCTACCCCCGGGGGAGGGGGGGCAATGAGCAGTTCTTC. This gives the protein CASSYPRGRGGNEQFF.